This T cell receptor (beta chain) was profiled in a study of blood T cell repertoires in COVID-19. Study context: Spain, Italy and the United States supplied samples that represented acute and convalescent COVID-19. Sources were T cells, B-cell-depleted T cells, or PBMCs; the material itself was cDNA or gDNA.

In the original processing: Scientists estimated how many nucleated cells there were by amplifying reference gene primers. Libraries were prepared by immunoSEQ multiplex PCR; TCRdb keeps only in-frame clonotypes and omits some of them. V and J calls and clone size follow that table, whereas D and trimming were derived from the DNA. The sample consists of about 150,000 clones, approximately 86% of them appearing once. V was shortened by 3 bases and J by 2 bases, with 10 bases between the two germline ends. The germline V gene has CDR1 LNHDA and CDR2 SQIVND (reference sequence). The CDR3 has 14 residues.

The origin of this receptor is a man aged 65 to 79 with acute or convalescent COVID-19. Material for sequencing was peripheral blood. This rearrangement joins TRBV19 to TRBJ1-2; D not certain. CDR3 region: CASSITNGNYGYTF. DNA for the CDR3: TGTGCCAGTAGTATCACTAACGGAAACTATGGCTACACCTTC.